The 23 T cell receptor beta chains presented below share a single source sample, sequenced in a study of beta chain features in type 1 diabetes. General study points: Moderate but significant shortening of TCRB CDR3s was recorded in all four CD4+ subsets from Type 1 diabetes patients.

These receptors have no known antigen. The study reverse transcribed the entire isolated RNA, so it sequenced expressed TCRB transcripts. TCRdb keeps only in-frame clones here, not all; method: immunoSEQ multiplex PCR. Among around 240,000 clones listed, roughly 17% were seen once. The sample taken for sequencing was naive CD4+ T cells from blood. The source of these receptors is a young man with type 1 diabetes.

The chain is built from TRBV6-5 and TRBJ1-1, with TRBD1 matching 8 bases. Trimming at V came to 6 bases and at J to 0 bases, leaving 6 bases not matched to a gene. The length of the CDR3 is 15 residues. CDR1 is MNHEY and CDR2 is SVGAGI in the germline V gene. This chain's CDR3 is CASSRGPVLNTEAFF. The CDR3 bases are TGTGCCAGCAGCAGGGGGCCGGTGTTGAACACTGAAGCTTTCTTT.

This clone was found a few times. Here the CDR3 omits its conserved ending phenylalanine or tryptophan, so a read error is the likely source. The DNA is left out, because the CDR3 cannot be placed on it with certainty; the CDR3 is given as TCRdb lists it. This chain joins TRBV4-1 and TRBJ2-3. The length of the CDR3 is 10 amino acids, counting both ends. From germline, CDR1 is MGHRA and CDR2 YSYEKL. The CDR3 loop reads CASSQEGRFE.

Note on this clone: At one boundary the junction diverges from the germline segment, which might be a read error. As DNA, the CDR3 is TGTGCCAGCAGCCCACAGGGAAACTCCTACAATGAGCAGCTCTTC. It encodes CASSPQGNSYNEQLF. The chain links TRBV7-7 to TRBJ2-1; D is perhaps TRBD1 (6 bases). The CDR3 extends over 15 amino acids. The germline V gene has CDR1 SSHAT and CDR2 FNYEAQ (reference sequence).

This clone was detected only a few times. V and J are TRBV10-3 and TRBJ2-3, with D maybe TRBD2 (6 bases). The CDR3 length is 13 residues. Deletions cut 8 bases from V and 4 bases from J, with 13 bases between. Germline-derived CDR1 and CDR2 are ENHRY and SYGVKD. CDR3 nucleotide sequence: TGTGCCATCCAGTTGGAGGGATCAGATACGCAGTATTTT. The encoded protein is CAIQLEGSDTQYF.

This clone was observed a few times. This chain joins TRBV6-6 and TRBJ2-4; D unclear. With 7 bases removed from V and 5 bases from J, the gap between germline ends came to 12 bases. This CDR3 contains 13 residues. Germline CDR1 MNHNY, CDR2 SVGAGI (reference sequence). The CDR3 spells CASTKGLENIQYF. The CDR3 nucleotides read TGTGCCAGCACCAAGGGTCTGGAAAACATTCAGTACTTC.

This clone was detected a few times. The rearrangement uses TRBV2 and TRBJ2-7, with 8 bases that match TRBD1. With V trimmed by 11 bases and J by 5 bases, 14 bases remained unmatched. Germline V gene data show CDR1 as SNHLY and CDR2 as FYNNEI. The CDR3 covers 14 residues. CDR3 sequence reads: CASTQQGAFHEQYF. The CDR3, as DNA: TGTGCCTCAACCCAGCAGGGGGCGTTCCACGAGCAGTACTTC.

This clone was observed a handful of times. This sequence joins TRBV25-1 and TRBJ2-1; D gene ambiguous. This CDR3 comprises 16 residues. Trimming shortened V by 3 bases and J by 1 base, and 13 bases separated the two germline ends. Germline values: CDR1 MGHDK, CDR2 SYGVNS. The CDR3 DNA sequence: TGTGCCAGCAGTGACCCAGCTAGGCCTTCCTACAATGAGCAGTTCTTC. The encoded protein is CASSDPARPSYNEQFF.

The gene calls are TRBV30 and TRBJ1-1; D unclear. V was shortened by 5 bases and J by 5 bases, with 18 bases between the two germline ends. Germline V gives CDR1 GTSNPN, CDR2 SVGIG (reference sequence). The CDR3 is 14 amino acids. The CDR3 nucleotides are TGTGCCTGGGCTGGGGAAGGACCGTGGACTGAAGCTTTCTTT. Translating gives CAWAGEGPWTEAFF.

The table lists this clone with a few counts. The chain is built from TRBV4-3 and TRBJ2-3; 8 positions agree with TRBD2. Losses at the gene ends were 0 bases for V and 3 bases for J; bases not matched to a gene: 8. This CDR3 region has 17 residues. Germline V gene sequence: CDR1 LGHNA, CDR2 YSLEER. CDR3 nucleotide sequence: TGCGCCAGCAGCCAAGATAGAATGGCTAGCGGGACAGATACGCAGTATTTT. Translated: CASSQDRMASGTDTQYF.

The DNA for the CDR3 is TGCAGCTTCCGACAGGGGGATTACGAGCAGTACTTC. Translated, it gives CSFRQGDYEQYF. The rearrangement links TRBV29-1 to TRBJ2-7, with 9 bases lining up with TRBD1. The germline V gene encodes CDR1 SQVTM and CDR2 ANQGSEA. Trimming cost V 8 bases and J 4 bases; bases outside gene matches: 6. This CDR3 contains 12 residues.

The gene calls are TRBV7-9 and TRBJ2-3; the match to TRBD2 covers 16 bases. Germline loops: CDR1 SEHNR, CDR2 FQNEAQ (reference sequence). Trimming at V came to 6 bases and at J to 3 bases, leaving 3 bases not matched to a gene. The CDR3 spans 16 residues. CDR3 DNA sequence: TGTGCCAGCAGTTTGGGACTAGCGGGAGGGACAGATACGCAGTATTTT. This gives the protein CASSLGLAGGTDTQYF.

This clone came up a few times. At one of its ends the junction is not consistent with the germline gene, which may arise from a read error. The chain joins TRBV9 to TRBJ2-4; 8 bases are a match to TRBD2. This CDR3 is 15 amino acids long. CDR1 SGDLS and CDR2 YYNGEE come from the germline V gene. CDR3: CASSGAGTSGNLQYF. The DNA for the CDR3 is TGTGCCAGCAGCGGTGCAGGGACTAGTGGAAACCTTCAGTACTTC.

The chain carries TRBV30 and TRBJ2-1; D ambiguous. The CDR3 is 14 amino acids. The V gene's germline CDR1 is GTSNPN and CDR2 SVGIG (reference sequence). Deletions cut 4 bases from V and 0 bases from J, with 10 bases between. Here the CDR3 DNA reads TGTGCCTGGACGGACGGAAGCTCCTACAATGAGCAGTTCTTC. This codes for CAWTDGSSYNEQFF.

The rearrangement uses TRBV30 and TRBJ2-3; D remains ambiguous. This CDR3 region has 12 residues. CDR1 and CDR2 (germline): GTSNPN, SVGIG (reference sequence). V lost 7 bases, J lost 4 bases, and 12 bases lay in between. This chain's CDR3 is CASTIPPDTQYF. CDR3 sequence (DNA): TGTGCCTCAACAATTCCACCAGATACGCAGTATTTT. The whole variable domain, filled in from reference TRBV30 and TRBJ2-3, reads SQTIHQWPATLVQPVGSPLSLECTVEGTSNPNLYWYRQAAGRGLQLLFYSVGIGQISSEVPQNLSASRPQDRQFILSSKKLLLSDSGFYLCASTIPPDTQYFGPGTRLTVL.

V usage is TRBV29-1 and J usage is TRBJ2-1; D may be TRBD2 (6 bases). The germline gives CDR1 SQVTM, CDR2 ANQGSEA. The CDR3 extends over 20 amino acids. Trimming took off 6 bases at V and 4 bases at J, with 34 bases between the two ends. The CDR3 bases are TGCAGCGTCGCCAGTTTTAAAATCGGGATGTCGGCCGCGGGATACAATGAGCAGTTCTTC. Protein sequence: CSVASFKIGMSAAGYNEQFF.

The chain uses TRBV29-1 and TRBJ2-1, with 7 bases aligning to TRBD2. Trimming cost V 4 bases and J 4 bases; bases outside gene matches: 10. The CDR3 loop spans 15 amino acids. Germline lookup yields CDR1 SQVTM and CDR2 ANQGSEA. CDR3 amino acids: CSVVYAASGYNEQFF. CDR3 nucleotides: TGCAGCGTTGTCTACGCGGCTAGCGGTTACAATGAGCAGTTCTTC.

The rearrangement joins TRBV28 to TRBJ2-4, with 7 positions matching TRBD1. Germline CDR1 MDHEN, CDR2 SYDVKM. The CDR3 loop spans 14 amino acids. V was clipped by 6 bases and J by 2 bases; unmatched bases: 4. DNA of the CDR3: TGTGCCAGCAGGGTGACAGGGACCAAAAACATTCAGTACTTC. Its translation is CASRVTGTKNIQYF.

This chain links TRBV7-2 with TRBJ1-2; the D gene is possibly TRBD1 (5 bases). Germline loops: CDR1 SGHTA, CDR2 FQGNSA. The CDR3 has 14 amino acids. V dropped 5 bases and J dropped 4 bases, with 14 bases sitting between them. The CDR3 sequence: CASSAQGASYGYTF. The CDR3, as DNA: TGTGCCAGCAGCGCCCAAGGGGCGAGCTATGGCTACACCTTC.

The chain is built from TRBV30 and TRBJ1-2; no definite D call. V was shortened by 3 bases and J by 10 bases, with 21 bases between the two germline ends. The CDR3 runs to 14 residues. From germline, CDR1 is GTSNPN and CDR2 SVGIG (reference sequence). The CDR3 coding sequence is TGTGCCTGGAGGACTCCCCGGGCAGGTTCTACCTACACCTTC. Translated, it gives CAWRTPRAGSTYTF.

This clone occurred a few times. This chain connects TRBV14 to TRBJ2-7; 7 bases agree with TRBD2. J was trimmed by 6 bases and V by 3 bases; bases with no gene match: 5. The CDR3 sequence is 13 residues long. CDR1 and CDR2 from the germline V gene are SGHDN and FVKESK. CDR3 bases: TGTGCCAGCAGCCAGCGGGAGCGTACCGAGCAGTACTTC. Its protein product is CASSQRERTEQYF.

J is TRBJ2-7 and V is TRBV21-1; the D segment call TRBD1 is taken from the table without a DNA check. TRBV21-1 corresponds to a pseudogene. This CDR3 has 15 residues. The chain's CDR3 is CASSKESAGIHEQYF. CDR3 nucleotides: TGTGCCAGCAGCAAAGAGAGCGCAGGGATCCACGAGCAGTACTTC.

Written as DNA, the CDR3 is TGTGCCATCAGTGCGGACACAGATACGCAGTATTTT. Protein product: CAISADTDTQYF. The V gene is TRBV10-3, the J gene TRBJ2-3; D is uncertain. Germline lookup yields CDR1 ENHRY and CDR2 SYGVKD. There are 12 residues in the CDR3. V was clipped by 4 bases and J by 2 bases, with 4 bases between them.

The rearrangement joins TRBV6-5 to TRBJ2-1; a possible D gene is TRBD1 (5 bases). CDR1 is MNHEY, CDR2 SVGAGI, per germline. The CDR3 is made up of 14 amino acids. Trimming cost V 6 bases and J 4 bases, with 13 bases left between them. The CDR3, as DNA: TGTGCCAGCAGCCCATTGACAGCGTACAATGAGCAGTTCTTC. Translating it yields CASSPLTAYNEQFF.